The rows below give T cell receptor beta chains drawn from one sample of a study of T cell repertoires in cytomegalovirus infection. No antigen is known for these receptors. MiXCR, applied by TCRdb to the reads, yields one record per CDR3 protein. Among 65,000 to 85,000 distinct CDR3 sequences, about 29% were seen once, and the ten largest hold 50% to 65%. The material sequenced was CD8+ T cells from cultured PBMCs, taken from culture after CMV antigen stimulation. Receptors were obtained from a human donor in good health (CMV status not recorded). Some clones in this sample may be carry-over from other donors' samples. CDR3s include the opening cysteine and the closing phenylalanine or tryptophan. A D gene is named only where the DNA matches it firmly. Size values are once, few and many counts, or a class for expanded clones, and some rows have none.

CDR3nt	CDR3aa	v_gene	j_gene	abundance	len	d_gene
TGTGCCAGCAGTTACTATGGACTAGCGGGGGCCCGTTATGAGCAGTTCTTC	CASSYYGLAGARYEQFF	TRBV6-2/TRBV6-3	TRBJ2-1	.	17	TRBD2
TGTGCCAGCAGCTTTGCGGGTTCTAGCACAGATACGCAGTATTTT	CASSFAGSSTDTQYF	TRBV11-3	TRBJ2-3	few	15	.
TGTGCCAGCCTGCTTGGGCCCACTGAAGCTTTCTTT	CASLLGPTEAFF	TRBV12-3/TRBV12-4	TRBJ1-1	.	12	.
TGTGCCAGCAGCCCCCCGGGACACAGTCAAGAGACCCAGTACTTC	CASSPPGHSQETQYF	TRBV7-9	TRBJ2-5	.	15	.
TGTGCCAGCAGCTTAGGCCGTTGGCAGGGGGCAATCCGTGCTGAAGCTTTCTTT	CASSLGRWQGAIRAEAFF	TRBV7-6	TRBJ1-1	many	18	TRBD1
TGCGCCAGCAGCCAAGATACGGGGGAGGTTGACTACAATGAGCAGTTCTTC	CASSQDTGEVDYNEQFF	TRBV4-3	TRBJ2-1	many	17	.
TGTGCCAGTAGTATCCTAGCGGGAGTAACGCGGAATGAGCAGTTCTTC	CASSILAGVTRNEQFF	TRBV19	TRBJ2-1	.	16	TRBD2
TGTGCCAGCCTCGCACCCCCGGAGGGGAGCAATGAGCAGTTCTTC	CASLAPPEGSNEQFF	TRBV28	TRBJ2-1	few	15	.
TGTGCCAGCAGCCACAATGGAGGGAACACTGAAGCTTTCTTT	CASSHNGGNTEAFF	TRBV7-2	TRBJ1-1	.	14	.
TGTGCCACCAGCAGAGATTCGGAAAGGAGAAACACCGGGGAGCTGTTTTTT	CATSRDSERRNTGELFF	TRBV15	TRBJ2-2	.	17	.
TGTGCCAGCAGCTTAGGTGGGGATAGGGGAGCTTTCTTT	CASSLGGDRGAFF	TRBV7-2	TRBJ1-1	many	13	.
TGTGCCAGCAGCCTAGAGGCCGCGTTAGAAAATTCACCCCTCCACTTT	CASSLEAALENSPLHF	TRBV7-9	TRBJ1-6	few	16	.
TGCGCCAGCAGCCAAGAGGCGCAGGGCTGGAGGCTAGCGGGGGGGGATAGCACAGATACGCAGTATTTT	CASSQEAQGWRLAGGDSTDTQYF	TRBV4-3	TRBJ2-3	.	23	TRBD2
TGCGCCAGCAGCCAAGATCGGACGGTGAACACTGAAGCTTTCTTT	CASSQDRTVNTEAFF	TRBV4-1	TRBJ1-1	.	15	.
TGTGCCAGCAGCTTTAGATTAGCGGATACAGATACGCAGTATTTT	CASSFRLADTDTQYF	TRBV7-2	TRBJ2-3	many	15	.
TGTGCCAGCAGCTTAGGCCCTGAGACAGGGCTACTCTCCTACAATGAGCAGTTCTTC	CASSLGPETGLLSYNEQFF	TRBV7-8	TRBJ2-1	many	19	TRBD1
TGCGCCAGCAGCCAAGAAAGCTATACGCAGTATTTT	CASSQESYTQYF	TRBV4-1	TRBJ2-3	few	12	.
TGTGCCAGCAGTTTTGGAGCGGGAGTGACCCAGTACTTC	CASSFGAGVTQYF	TRBV27	TRBJ2-5	.	13	TRBD2
.	CASSLAAGPAMSSSSGLFF	TRBV7-7	TRBJ2-1	few	19	.
TGTGCCAGCAGTGAACAAGCGGGAGGCACTGAGCAGTTCTTC	CASSEQAGGTEQFF	TRBV25-1	TRBJ2-1	once	14	TRBD2
TGTGCCAGCAGTCCTGACGGTTTATTGGCCCAGCATTTT	CASSPDGLLAQHF	TRBV28	TRBJ1-5	many	13	.
TGTGCCAGCACTGATGACAGGGGCGCTAACACCGGGGAGCTGTTTTTT	CASTDDRGANTGELFF	TRBV27	TRBJ2-2	few	16	TRBD1
TGTGCCACCGGGGAGACAGGGTACAATGAGCAGTTCTTC	CATGETGYNEQFF	TRBV15	TRBJ2-1	.	13	TRBD1
TGTGCCAGCAGCGCAAAGACTAGCGTGCGCACAGATACGCAGTATTTT	CASSAKTSVRTDTQYF	TRBV11-2	TRBJ2-3	.	16	TRBD2
TGTGCCAGCTCTACAGTAGGGTGGCGGACAGGGAGAGGGGAGACCCAGTACTTC	CASSTVGWRTGRGETQYF	TRBV7-9	TRBJ2-5	.	18	TRBD1
TGTGCCAGCTCACCCCTAACCGGGGGGGCGACGGGGGAGACCCAGTACTTC	CASSPLTGGATGETQYF	TRBV18	TRBJ2-5	once	17	TRBD2
TGTGCCAGTAGTATCGGGGGGCTTGGCTACACCTTC	CASSIGGLGYTF	TRBV19	TRBJ1-2	once	12	.
TGTGCCAGCAGCTATCGATCTGGGGCCAACGTCCTGACTTTC	CASSYRSGANVLTF	TRBV7-8	TRBJ2-6	many	14	.